This T cell receptor beta chain was sequenced in a study of T cell changes during pregnancy in multiple sclerosis. This CDR3 region has 15 residues. V dropped 0 bases and J dropped 5 bases, with 13 bases sitting between them. Germline-derived CDR1 and CDR2 are MGHRA and YSYEKL. TCRdb keeps only in-frame clones here, not all; method: immunoSEQ multiplex PCR. The sample holds 45,000 to 55,000 clones, about 91% seen once. Material: peripheral blood, obtained after pregnancy. This rearrangement joins TRBV4-1 to TRBJ1-2, with D unresolved. The sequence came from a female donor with multiple sclerosis, enrolled in a pregnancy study. The chain's CDR3 is CASSQEEAAVYGYTF. The CDR3, as DNA: TGCGCCAGCAGCCAAGAAGAGGCGGCTGTATATGGCTACACCTTC.